The 10 T cell receptor beta chains listed next were all sequenced from one sample in a study of T-cell memory formation after mild COVID-19. TCRdb independently ran MiXCR on the 5' RACE reads; one entry per CDR3 protein. In the table there are hundreds of thousands of distinct CDR3 sequences, roughly 13% of which are singletons. The sequenced sample was PBMCs or a T cell subset sorted from them (not recorded which). These receptors originate from a man between 18 and 35 years old who had mild COVID-19 (a few samples of this study predate the infection). Cell type and time point are not known.

This clonotype has just a few counts. V and J are TRBV19 and TRBJ1-5; D gene unclear. The CDR3 covers 12 residues. The V end lost 5 bases, the J end lost 4 bases, and 6 bases lay between the germline ends. Germline lookup yields CDR1 LNHDA and CDR2 SQIVND (reference sequence). CDR3: CASSAPNQPQHF. The CDR3 coding sequence is TGTGCCAGTAGTGCCCCTAATCAGCCCCAGCATTTT.

This chain uses TRBV11-3 with TRBJ2-2; 11 nucleotides match TRBD2. From germline, CDR1 is SGHNT and CDR2 YENEEA. This CDR3 has 14 residues. Trimming at V came to 5 bases and at J to 6 bases, leaving 2 bases not matched to a gene. The CDR3 protein is CASSPGLAAGELFF. For the CDR3, the DNA is TGTGCCAGCAGCCCGGGACTAGCGGCCGGGGAGCTGTTTTTT. Supplemented by reference TRBV11-3 and TRBJ2-2, the full variable domain reads EAGVVQSPRYKIIEKKQPVAFWCNPISGHNTLYWYLQNLGQGPELLIRYENEEAVDDSQLPKDRFSAERLKGVDSTLKIQPAELGDSAVYLCASSPGLAAGELFFGEGSRLTVL.

This clonotype was seen only a few times. This chain connects TRBV7-3 to TRBJ1-1, with D possibly TRBD1 on 6 matching bases. Germline assignment: CDR1 SGHTA and CDR2 FQGTGA. This CDR3 is built from 13 residues. V was pared by 10 bases and J by 1 base, with 13 bases between. The CDR3 region is CATRDTPNTEAFF. The CDR3 nucleotides read TGTGCCACCCGGGACACCCCGAACACTGAAGCTTTCTTT.

The chain couples TRBV18 to TRBJ1-5; D is perhaps TRBD1 (6 bases). V lost 6 bases and J 0 bases, leaving 12 bases between the germline ends. Per the germline V gene, CDR1 is KGHSH and CDR2 is LQKENI. The CDR3 totals 15 residues. This CDR3 is CASSTRGDSNQPQHF. In DNA, the CDR3 is TGTGCCAGCTCTACCAGGGGAGATAGCAATCAGCCCCAGCATTTT. The full variable domain, its missing parts supplied by reference TRBV18 and TRBJ1-5, is NAGVMQNPRHLVRRRGQEARLRCSPMKGHSHVYWYRQLPEEGLKFMVYLQKENIIDESGMPKERFSAEFPKEGPSILRIQQVVRGDSAAYFCASSTRGDSNQPQHFGDGTRLSIL.

The table lists this clonotype with a few counts. This rearrangement joins TRBV6-2 or TRBV6-3 to TRBJ2-2; TRBD1 aligns across 8 bases. Per the germline V gene, CDR1 is MNHEY and CDR2 is SVGEGT. Germline trimming cut 6 bases from V and 5 bases from J; bases unmatched to any gene: 11. The CDR3 extends over 16 amino acids. The DNA for the CDR3 is TGTGCCAGCAGCTCTCCTAGACAGGGGACGACCGGGGAGCTGTTTTTT. Translated: CASSSPRQGTTGELFF.

In this sample, this clonotype turned up a few times. The CDR3: CASSQDRGIVNYGYTF. CDR3 sequence (DNA): TGTGCCAGCAGCCAAGATCGGGGCATCGTCAACTATGGCTACACCTTC. The rearrangement links TRBV3-1 to TRBJ1-2; D might be TRBD1 (5 bases). Germline-derived CDR1 and CDR2 are LGHDT and YNNKEL (reference sequence). V was shortened by 0 bases and J by 2 bases, with 13 bases between the two germline ends. CDR3 length: 16 amino acids.

This clonotype was counted between two and nine times. CDR3 loop: CSATGRDYGYTF. The CDR3 bases are TGCAGTGCCACCGGCAGGGACTATGGCTACACCTTC. The genes are TRBV20-1 and TRBJ1-2; a possible D gene is TRBD1 (5 bases). Germline V gives CDR1 DFQATT, CDR2 SNEGSKA (reference sequence). The CDR3 length is 12 residues. Between the trimmed V and J ends, which lost 6 bases and 3 bases, there was a span of 11 bases.

The chain has TRBV6-2 or TRBV6-3 and TRBJ2-7; possible D gene TRBD1, 6 bases. Germline CDR1 reads MNHEY; CDR2 reads SVGEGT. The CDR3 runs to 14 residues. V lost 8 bases and J lost 3, with 17 bases in between. Written as DNA, the CDR3 is TGTGCCAGCTCCCGGACAGTAGAATTCTACGAGCAGTACGTC. Protein sequence: CASSRTVEFYEQYV.

Only a few counts were recorded for this clonotype. V and J are TRBV7-2 and TRBJ2-3; the D gene could be TRBD1 or TRBD2 (5 bases each). The CDR3 length is 13 residues. CDR1 SGHTA and CDR2 FQGNSA come from the germline V gene. The V gene lost 5 bases and the J gene lost 1 base, with 7 bases spanning the gap. The CDR3 DNA follows: TGTGCCAGCAGCATGGGACGCACAGATACGCAGTATTTT. This translates into CASSMGRTDTQYF.

This clonotype was found many times. The chain recombines TRBV28 with TRBJ1-5; D is possibly TRBD1 (5 bases). CDR1 and CDR2 from the germline V gene are MDHEN and SYDVKM. The CDR3 covers 16 residues. The V end lost 8 bases, the J end lost 0 bases, and 17 bases lay between the germline ends. The CDR3 region is CASSLWGDDSNQPQHF. The DNA for the CDR3 is TGTGCCAGCTCTCTCTGGGGGGATGATAGCAATCAGCCCCAGCATTTT.